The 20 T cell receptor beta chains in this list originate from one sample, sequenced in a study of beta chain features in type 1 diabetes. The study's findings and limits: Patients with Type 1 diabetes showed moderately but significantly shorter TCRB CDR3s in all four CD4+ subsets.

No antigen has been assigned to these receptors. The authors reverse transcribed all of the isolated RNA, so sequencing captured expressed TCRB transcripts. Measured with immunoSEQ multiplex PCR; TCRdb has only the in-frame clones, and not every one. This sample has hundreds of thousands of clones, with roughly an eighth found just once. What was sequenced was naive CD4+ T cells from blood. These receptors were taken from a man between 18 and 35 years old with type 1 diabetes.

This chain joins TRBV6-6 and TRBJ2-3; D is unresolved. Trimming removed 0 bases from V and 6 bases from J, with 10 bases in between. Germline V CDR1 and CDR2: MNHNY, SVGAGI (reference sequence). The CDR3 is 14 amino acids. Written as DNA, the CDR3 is TGTGCCAGCAGTTACTCGAGAGCCGCGGATACGCAGTATTTT. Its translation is CASSYSRAADTQYF.

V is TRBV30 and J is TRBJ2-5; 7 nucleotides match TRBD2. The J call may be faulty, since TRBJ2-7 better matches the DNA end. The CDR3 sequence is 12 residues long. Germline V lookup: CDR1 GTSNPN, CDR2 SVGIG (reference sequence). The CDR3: CAWSVSGYEQYF. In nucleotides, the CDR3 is TGTGCCTGGAGTGTTAGCGGGTACGAGCAGTACTTC.

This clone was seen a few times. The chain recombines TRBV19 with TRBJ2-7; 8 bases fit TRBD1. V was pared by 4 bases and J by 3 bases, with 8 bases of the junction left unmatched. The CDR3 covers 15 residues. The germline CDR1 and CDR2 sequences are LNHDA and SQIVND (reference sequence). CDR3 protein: CASSKPGQGSYEQYF. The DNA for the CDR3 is TGTGCCAGTAGTAAACCCGGACAGGGAAGCTACGAGCAGTACTTC. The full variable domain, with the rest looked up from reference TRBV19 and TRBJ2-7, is DGGITQSPKYLFRKEGQNVTLSCEQNLNHDAMYWYRQDPGQGLRLIYYSQIVNDFQKGDIAEGYSVSREKKESFPLTVTSAQKNPTAFYLCASSKPGQGSYEQYFGPGTRLTVT.

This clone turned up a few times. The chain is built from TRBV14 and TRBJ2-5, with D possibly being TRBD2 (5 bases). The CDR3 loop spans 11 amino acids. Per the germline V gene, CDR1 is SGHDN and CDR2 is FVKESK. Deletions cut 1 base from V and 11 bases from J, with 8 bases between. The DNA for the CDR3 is TGTGCCAGCAGCCAAGGGACTGGGCAGTACTTC. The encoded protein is CASSQGTGQYF.

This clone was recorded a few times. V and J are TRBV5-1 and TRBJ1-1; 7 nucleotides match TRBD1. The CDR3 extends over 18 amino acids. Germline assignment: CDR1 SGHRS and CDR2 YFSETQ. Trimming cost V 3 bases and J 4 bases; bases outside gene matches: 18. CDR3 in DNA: TGCGCCAGCAGCTCAACCCCAGCAGGGGGTGGATGGGGCACTGAAGCTTTCTTT. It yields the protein CASSSTPAGGGWGTEAFF.

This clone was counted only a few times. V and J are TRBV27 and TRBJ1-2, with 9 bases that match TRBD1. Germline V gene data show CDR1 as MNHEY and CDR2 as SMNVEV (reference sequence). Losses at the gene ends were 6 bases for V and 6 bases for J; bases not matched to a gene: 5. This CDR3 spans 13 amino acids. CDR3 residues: CASRVTGGHGYTF. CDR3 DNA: TGTGCCAGCAGAGTCACAGGGGGCCATGGCTACACCTTC.

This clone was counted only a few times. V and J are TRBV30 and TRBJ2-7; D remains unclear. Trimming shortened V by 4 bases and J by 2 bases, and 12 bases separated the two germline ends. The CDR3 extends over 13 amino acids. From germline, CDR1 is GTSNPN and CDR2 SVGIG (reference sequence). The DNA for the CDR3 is TGTGCCTGGATGCACACGATAGCCTACGAGCAGTACTTC. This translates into CAWMHTIAYEQYF.

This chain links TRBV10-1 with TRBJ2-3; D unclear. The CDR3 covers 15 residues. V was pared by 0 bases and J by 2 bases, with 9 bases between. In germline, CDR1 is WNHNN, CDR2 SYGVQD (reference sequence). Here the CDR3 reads CASSESKPDTDTQYF. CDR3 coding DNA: TGCGCCAGCAGTGAGTCGAAACCAGACACAGATACGCAGTATTTT.

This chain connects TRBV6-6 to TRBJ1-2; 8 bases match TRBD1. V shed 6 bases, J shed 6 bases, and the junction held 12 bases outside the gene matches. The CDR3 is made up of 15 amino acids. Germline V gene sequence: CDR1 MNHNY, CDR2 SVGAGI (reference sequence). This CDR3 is CASRITDRESHGYTF. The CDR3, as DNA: TGTGCCAGCAGAATCACGGACAGGGAATCACATGGCTACACCTTC.

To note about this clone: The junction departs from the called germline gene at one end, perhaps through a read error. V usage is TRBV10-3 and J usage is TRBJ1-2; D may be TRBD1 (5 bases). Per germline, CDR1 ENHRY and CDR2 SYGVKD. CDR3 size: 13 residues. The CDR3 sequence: CASSLSGNYGYTF. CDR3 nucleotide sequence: TGTGCCAGCAGTCTGTCAGGGAACTATGGCTACACCTTC.

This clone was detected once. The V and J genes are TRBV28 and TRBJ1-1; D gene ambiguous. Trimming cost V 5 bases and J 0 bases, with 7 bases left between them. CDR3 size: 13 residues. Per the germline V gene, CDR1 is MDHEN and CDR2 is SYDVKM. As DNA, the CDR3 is TGTGCCAGCAGTCTCCATATGAACACTGAAGCTTTCTTT. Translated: CASSLHMNTEAFF.

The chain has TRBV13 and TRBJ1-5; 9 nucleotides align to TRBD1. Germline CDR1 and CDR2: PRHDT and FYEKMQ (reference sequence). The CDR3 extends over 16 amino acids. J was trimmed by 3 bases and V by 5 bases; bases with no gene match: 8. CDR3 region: CASSKFGTGINQPQHF. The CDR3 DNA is TGTGCCAGCAGCAAGTTCGGGACAGGGATCAATCAGCCCCAGCATTTT.

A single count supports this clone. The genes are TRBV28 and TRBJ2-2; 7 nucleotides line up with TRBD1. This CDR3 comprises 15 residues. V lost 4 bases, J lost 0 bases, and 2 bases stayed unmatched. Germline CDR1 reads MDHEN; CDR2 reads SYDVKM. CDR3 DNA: TGTGCCAGCAGTTCGGGACAGACGAACACCGGGGAGCTGTTTTTT. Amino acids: CASSSGQTNTGELFF.

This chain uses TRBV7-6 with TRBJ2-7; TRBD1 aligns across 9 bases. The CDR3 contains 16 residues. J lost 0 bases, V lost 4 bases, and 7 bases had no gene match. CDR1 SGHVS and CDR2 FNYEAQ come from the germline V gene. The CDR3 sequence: CASSSGTGSLSYEQYF. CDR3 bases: TGTGCCAGCAGCTCAGGGACAGGGAGCCTCTCCTACGAGCAGTACTTC.

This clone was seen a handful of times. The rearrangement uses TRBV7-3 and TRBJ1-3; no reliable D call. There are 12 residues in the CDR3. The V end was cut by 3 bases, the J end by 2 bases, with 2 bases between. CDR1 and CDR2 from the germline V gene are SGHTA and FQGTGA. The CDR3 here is CASSFPGNTIYF. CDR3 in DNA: TGTGCCAGCAGCTTCCCTGGAAACACCATATATTTT.

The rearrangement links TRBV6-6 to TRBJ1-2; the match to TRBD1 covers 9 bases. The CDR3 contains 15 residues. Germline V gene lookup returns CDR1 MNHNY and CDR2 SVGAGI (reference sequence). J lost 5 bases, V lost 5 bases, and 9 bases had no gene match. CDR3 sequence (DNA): TGTGCCAGCAGTCCCCAATTGGGACAGGGATATGGCTACACCTTC. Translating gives CASSPQLGQGYGYTF.

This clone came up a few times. CDR3 sequence: CASSKQGTNSPLHF. The CDR3 DNA follows: TGTGCCAGCAGCAAACAGGGAACTAATTCACCCCTCCACTTT. J is TRBJ1-6 and V is TRBV7-9; possibly TRBD1 for D (6 bases). The CDR3 extends over 14 amino acids. Germline V gene lookup returns CDR1 SEHNR and CDR2 FQNEAQ (reference sequence). Between the trimmed V and J ends, which lost 5 bases and 6 bases, there was a span of 11 bases.

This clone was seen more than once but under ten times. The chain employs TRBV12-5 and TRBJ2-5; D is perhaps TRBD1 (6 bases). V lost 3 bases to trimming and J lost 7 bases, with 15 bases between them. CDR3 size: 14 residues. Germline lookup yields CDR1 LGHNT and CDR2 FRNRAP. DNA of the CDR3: TGTGCTAGTGGTTTAACAGGGTCCGTCGGGACCCAGTACTTC. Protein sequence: CASGLTGSVGTQYF. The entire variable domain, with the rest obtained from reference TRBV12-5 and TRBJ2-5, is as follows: DARVTQTPRHKVTEMGQEVTMRCQPILGHNTVFWYRQTMMQGLELLAYFRNRAPLDDSGMPKDRFSAEMPDATLATLKIQPSEPRDSAVYFCASGLTGSVGTQYFGPGTRLLVL.

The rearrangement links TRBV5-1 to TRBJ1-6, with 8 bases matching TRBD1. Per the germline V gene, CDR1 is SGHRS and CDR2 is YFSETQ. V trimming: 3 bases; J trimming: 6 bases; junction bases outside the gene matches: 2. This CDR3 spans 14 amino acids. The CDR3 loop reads CASSSGGGNSPLHF. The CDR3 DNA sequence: TGCGCCAGCAGCTCAGGGGGCGGTAATTCACCCCTCCACTTT.

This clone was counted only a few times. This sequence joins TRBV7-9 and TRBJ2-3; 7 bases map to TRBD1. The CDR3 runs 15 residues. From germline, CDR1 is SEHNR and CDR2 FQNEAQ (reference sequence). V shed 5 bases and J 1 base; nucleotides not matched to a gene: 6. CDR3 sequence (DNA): TGTGCCAGCAGCCCACAGGGGCTCGGCACAGATACGCAGTATTTT. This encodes CASSPQGLGTDTQYF.